The 7 T cell receptor beta chains reported below all come from one sample, sequenced in a study of shared clonotypes between healthy human individuals. This table comes from immunoSEQ multiplex PCR, and its TCRdb copy is limited to in-frame clones, with some not included. Of 2 million to 3 million clones detected, over 85% appear once; the ten largest clones hold about 0.34%. The specimen sequenced was naive CD4+ T cells from PBMCs. The subset was: CD45RA+ positively selected. The receptor set was obtained from a man aged 18 to 29 in good health. Some clones in this sample may be carry-over from other donors' samples.

The chain joins TRBV4-1 to TRBJ2-5; 7 bases match TRBD1. CDR1 MGHRA and CDR2 YSYEKL come from the germline V gene. J was trimmed by 5 bases and V by 4 bases; bases with no gene match: 7. The CDR3 has 14 amino acids. The CDR3 sequence is CASSLRTGDETQYF. As DNA, the CDR3 is TGCGCCAGCAGCCTACGGACAGGCGACGAGACCCAGTACTTC.

The V gene is TRBV2, the J gene TRBJ2-5, with D tentatively TRBD2 (5 bases). The V gene's germline CDR1 is SNHLY and CDR2 FYNNEI. The V end was cut by 7 bases, the J end by 3 bases, with 21 bases between. The CDR3 length is 16 residues. In nucleotides, the CDR3 is TGTGCCAGCATTCCGACTAATGCCCACCCGAAAGAGACCCAGTACTTC. Translating gives CASIPTNAHPKETQYF. Combining the CDR3 with reference TRBV2 and TRBJ2-5 gives the whole variable domain EPEVTQTPSHQVTQMGQEVILRCVPISNHLYFYWYRQILGQKVEFLVSFYNNEISEKSEIFDDQFSVERPDGSNFTLKIRSTKLEDSAMYFCASIPTNAHPKETQYFGPGTRLLVL.

The CDR3 nucleotides are TGTGCCAGCATCCTACTAGCGGGAGTCTCCGAGCAGTACTTC. Protein: CASILLAGVSEQYF. This chain joins TRBV2 and TRBJ2-7; 11 positions agree with TRBD2. The CDR3 spans 14 residues. The germline gives CDR1 SNHLY, CDR2 FYNNEI. The trim removed 7 bases at V and 6 bases at J, leaving 8 bases unmatched. Full variable domain (remainder filled in from reference TRBV2 and TRBJ2-7): EPEVTQTPSHQVTQMGQEVILRCVPISNHLYFYWYRQILGQKVEFLVSFYNNEISEKSEIFDDQFSVERPDGSNFTLKIRSTKLEDSAMYFCASILLAGVSEQYFGPGTRLTVT.

Turning to this clone: Other DNA sequences from this sample encode an identical CDR3 as well. V usage is TRBV4-3 and J usage is TRBJ2-7, with 9 bases matching TRBD1. The CDR3 runs to 15 residues. The germline CDR1 and CDR2 sequences are LGHNA and YSLEER. V was clipped by 1 base and J by 2 bases; unmatched bases: 3. Written as DNA, the CDR3 is TGCGCCAGCAGCCAAGGACAGGGGGGTACCTACGAGCAGTACTTC. It encodes CASSQGQGGTYEQYF.

V gene TRBV6-6 combines with J gene TRBJ2-1; D is possibly TRBD2 (5 bases). V dropped 7 bases and J dropped 4 bases, with 14 bases sitting between them. The CDR3 spans 14 residues. Germline assignment: CDR1 MNHNY and CDR2 SVGAGI (reference sequence). The CDR3 here is CASIDPTSYNEQFF. The DNA of the CDR3 is TGTGCCAGCATCGACCCAACTAGTTACAATGAGCAGTTCTTC.

This clone was detected only a few times. CDR3 residues: CSVLSSKRHNEQFF. The CDR3 DNA reads as TGCAGCGTCCTGAGCAGTAAGAGGCACAATGAGCAGTTCTTC. The chain couples TRBV29-1 to TRBJ2-1, with D hard to call. In germline, CDR1 is SQVTM, CDR2 ANQGSEA. Trimming took 6 bases from V and 5 from J, leaving 17 bases between them. The CDR3 consists of 14 residues.

The rearrangement joins TRBV6-5 to TRBJ2-2; TRBD1 or TRBD2 may be the D gene (5 bases each). The CDR3 has 13 amino acids. Germline V gene lookup returns CDR1 MNHEY and CDR2 SVGAGI. Between the trimmed V and J ends, which lost 5 bases and 7 bases, there was a span of 11 bases. The CDR3 sequence: CASSGGPDGELFF. Written as DNA, the CDR3 is TGTGCCAGCAGTGGGGGACCAGACGGGGAGCTGTTTTTT.